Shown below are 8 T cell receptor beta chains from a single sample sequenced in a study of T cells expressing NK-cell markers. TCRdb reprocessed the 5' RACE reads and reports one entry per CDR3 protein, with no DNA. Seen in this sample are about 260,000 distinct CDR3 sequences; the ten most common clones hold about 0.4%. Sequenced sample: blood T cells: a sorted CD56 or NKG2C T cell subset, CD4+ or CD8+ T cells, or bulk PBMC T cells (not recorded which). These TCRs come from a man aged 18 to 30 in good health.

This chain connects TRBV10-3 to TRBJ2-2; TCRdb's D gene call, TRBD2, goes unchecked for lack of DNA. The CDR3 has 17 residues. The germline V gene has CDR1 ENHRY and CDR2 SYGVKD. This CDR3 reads CAISAESREANTGELFF.

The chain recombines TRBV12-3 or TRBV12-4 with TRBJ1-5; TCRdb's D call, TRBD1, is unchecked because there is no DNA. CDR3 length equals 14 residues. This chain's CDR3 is CASTPGANNQPQHF.

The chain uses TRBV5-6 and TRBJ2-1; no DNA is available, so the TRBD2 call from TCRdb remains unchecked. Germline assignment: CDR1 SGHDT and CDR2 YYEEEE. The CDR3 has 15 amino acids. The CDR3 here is CASSFQAGGVNEQFF.

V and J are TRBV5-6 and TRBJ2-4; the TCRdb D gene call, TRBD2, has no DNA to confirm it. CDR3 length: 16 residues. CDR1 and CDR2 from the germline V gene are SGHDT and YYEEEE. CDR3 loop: CASSPAQRRGQNIQYF. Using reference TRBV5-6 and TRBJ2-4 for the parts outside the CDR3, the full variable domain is DAGVTQSPTHLIKTRGQQVTLRCSPKSGHDTVSWYQQALGQGPQFIFQYYEEEERQRGNFPDRFSGHQFPNYSSELNVNALLLGDSALYLCASSPAQRRGQNIQYFGAGTRLSVL.

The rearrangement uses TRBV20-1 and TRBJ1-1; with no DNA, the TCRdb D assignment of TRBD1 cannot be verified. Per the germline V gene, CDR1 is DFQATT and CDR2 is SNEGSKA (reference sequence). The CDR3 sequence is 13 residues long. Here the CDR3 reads CSATRQGGTEAFF.

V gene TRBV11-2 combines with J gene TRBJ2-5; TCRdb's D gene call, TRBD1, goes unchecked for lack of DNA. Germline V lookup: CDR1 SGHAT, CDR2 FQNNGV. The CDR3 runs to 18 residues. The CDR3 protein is CASSRTGPAGPWEETQYF. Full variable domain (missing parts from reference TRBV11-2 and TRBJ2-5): EAGVAQSPRYKIIEKRQSVAFWCNPISGHATLYWYQQILGQGPKLLIQFQNNGVVDDSQLPKDRFSAERLKGVDSTLKIQPAKLEDSAVYLCASSRTGPAGPWEETQYFGPGTRLLVL.

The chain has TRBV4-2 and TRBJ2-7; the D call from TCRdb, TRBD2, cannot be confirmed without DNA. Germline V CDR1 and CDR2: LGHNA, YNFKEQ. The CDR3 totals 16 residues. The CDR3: CASSQAHVARDNEQYF.

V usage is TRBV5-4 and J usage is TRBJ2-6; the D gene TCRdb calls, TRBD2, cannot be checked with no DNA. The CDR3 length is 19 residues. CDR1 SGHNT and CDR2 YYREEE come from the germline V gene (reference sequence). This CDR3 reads CASSLASGGGSTGANVLTF.